Below are 25 T cell receptor beta chains sequenced from a single sample in a study of graft-versus-host responses after intestinal transplantation. Assay used: immunoSEQ multiplex PCR; TCRdb lists only in-frame clones, some missing. The profile shows 20,000 to 30,000 clones, approximately 87% of them singletons. The material sequenced was PBMCs, taken 28 days after intestinal transplant. All receptors derive from a human patient who received an intestinal transplant, so some T cells may come from the graft donor.

This sequence joins TRBV30 and TRBJ2-7, with D unclear. The CDR3 is 12 amino acids. Germline CDR1 and CDR2: GTSNPN and SVGIG (reference sequence). Trimming took off 4 bases at V and 7 bases at J, with 14 bases between the two ends. CDR3 loop: CAWNLPLGEQYF. CDR3 sequence (DNA): TGTGCCTGGAACCTACCATTGGGGGAGCAGTACTTC. Complete variable domain (other parts from reference TRBV30 and TRBJ2-7): SQTIHQWPATLVQPVGSPLSLECTVEGTSNPNLYWYRQAAGRGLQLLFYSVGIGQISSEVPQNLSASRPQDRQFILSSKKLLLSDSGFYLCAWNLPLGEQYFGPGTRLTVT.

The chain uses TRBV28 and TRBJ2-7; no clear D. Germline V gives CDR1 MDHEN, CDR2 SYDVKM. CDR3 size: 13 residues. The V and J ends lost 3 bases and 3 bases respectively, with 9 bases between them. CDR3 sequence: CASSFPLGYEQYF. As DNA, the CDR3 is TGTGCCAGCAGTTTTCCCCTGGGCTACGAGCAGTACTTC.

This chain connects TRBV9 to TRBJ1-2; TRBD1 matches at 7 bases. Germline values: CDR1 SGDLS, CDR2 YYNGEE. The V segment lost 3 bases and the J segment 7 bases; nucleotides outside the gene matches: 12. The CDR3 totals 15 residues. CDR3 amino acids: CASSGMEEGASGYTF. CDR3 DNA: TGTGCCAGCAGCGGAATGGAGGAGGGGGCTAGTGGCTACACCTTC.

J is TRBJ1-2 and V is TRBV30, with 7 positions matching TRBD1. The CDR3 consists of 16 residues. V shed 0 bases, J shed 3 bases, and the junction held 10 bases outside the gene matches. From germline, CDR1 is GTSNPN and CDR2 SVGIG (reference sequence). The CDR3 loop is CAWSVRGGGAYYGYTF. The CDR3 DNA reads TGTGCCTGGAGTGTGAGGGGAGGGGGCGCGTACTATGGCTACACCTTC.

The chain joins TRBV7-2 to TRBJ2-1, with 7 bases fitting TRBD1. Trimming at V came to 0 bases and at J to 6 bases, leaving 2 bases not matched to a gene. CDR3 length: 14 residues. Germline-derived CDR1 and CDR2 are SGHTA and FQGNSA. The chain's CDR3 is CASSLAAGGNEQFF. CDR3 sequence (DNA): TGTGCCAGCAGCTTAGCGGCAGGGGGCAATGAGCAGTTCTTC.

The rearrangement joins TRBV13 to TRBJ2-5, with 9 bases lining up with TRBD1. The CDR3 has 14 residues. CDR1 is PRHDT and CDR2 is FYEKMQ in the germline V gene (reference sequence). V lost 0 bases to trimming and J lost 7 bases; unmatched junction nucleotides: 3. The CDR3 coding sequence is TGTGCCAGCAGCTTAGGGACAGGGGGAGGGACCCAGTACTTC. Translating gives CASSLGTGGGTQYF. The full variable domain, completed using reference TRBV13 and TRBJ2-5, is AAGVIQSPRHLIKEKRETATLKCYPIPRHDTVYWYQQGPGQDPQFLISFYEKMQSDKGSIPDRFSAQQFSDYHSELNMSSLELGDSALYFCASSLGTGGGTQYFGPGTRLLVL.

The chain combines TRBV6-5 with TRBJ2-7; D may be TRBD1 (5 bases). The germline gives CDR1 MNHEY, CDR2 SVGAGI. This CDR3 spans 13 amino acids. V gave up 4 bases and J gave up 3 bases, with 10 bases separating them. DNA of the CDR3: TGTGCCAGCAGTTCGGACACCCTCTACGAGCAGTACTTC. This codes for CASSSDTLYEQYF.

The chain combines TRBV11-3 with TRBJ2-1; possibly TRBD1 or TRBD2 for D (6 bases each). The CDR3 spans 14 residues. CDR1 is SGHNT and CDR2 is YENEEA in the germline V gene. The V gene lost 1 base and the J gene lost 9 bases, with 13 bases spanning the gap. The CDR3 bases are TGTGCCAGCAGCTTAGCGGGGGCGGCAAGTGAGCAGTTCTTC. Its protein product is CASSLAGAASEQFF.

The V and J genes are TRBV7-3 and TRBJ2-3; 8 nucleotides agree with TRBD2. V lost 5 bases to trimming and J lost 1 base; unmatched junction nucleotides: 8. This CDR3 region has 16 residues. In germline, CDR1 is SGHTA, CDR2 FQGTGA. The CDR3 nucleotides are TGTGCCAGCAGCCCGGGGGGGGGCGCAGGCACAGATACGCAGTATTTT. Translated, it gives CASSPGGGAGTDTQYF.

The V gene is TRBV9, the J gene TRBJ2-4; TRBD1 aligns across 7 bases. This CDR3 has 16 amino acids. The germline CDR1 and CDR2 sequences are SGDLS and YYNGEE. V shed 5 bases, J shed 0 bases, and the junction held 8 bases outside the gene matches. The CDR3 is CASSLGTDLAKNIQYF. CDR3 nucleotides: TGTGCCAGCAGTCTTGGGACAGATTTAGCCAAAAACATTCAGTACTTC.

This clone was picked up one time. V gene TRBV12-5 combines with J gene TRBJ2-1, with 7 bases aligning to TRBD2. Trimming cost V 0 bases and J 10 bases; bases outside gene matches: 9. The CDR3 spans 15 residues. The germline CDR1 and CDR2 sequences are LGHNT and FRNRAP. The CDR3 coding sequence is TGTGCTAGTGGTTTGGTACGGGGCGGGGGTTACGAGCAGTTCTTC. Protein sequence: CASGLVRGGGYEQFF.

The chain combines TRBV7-2 with TRBJ2-7, with 7 positions matching TRBD1. The CDR3 is 14 amino acids. CDR1 is SGHTA, CDR2 FQGNSA, per germline. V trimming: 1 base; J trimming: 5 bases; junction bases outside the gene matches: 5. The CDR3 DNA follows: TGTGCCAGCAGCTTAGAGAGGGGGCGAAACGAGCAGTACTTC. Translation gives CASSLERGRNEQYF.

The gene calls are TRBV9 and TRBJ2-7; 8 bases map to TRBD2. With 0 bases clipped from V and 3 bases from J, the junction kept 5 bases outside the gene matches. The CDR3 consists of 15 residues. Looked up from germline, CDR1 is SGDLS and CDR2 is YYNGEE. CDR3 region: CASSVGREGYYEQYF. DNA for the CDR3: TGTGCCAGCAGCGTAGGCCGGGAGGGTTACTACGAGCAGTACTTC.

The chain is built from TRBV4-1 and TRBJ2-3; the D gene is possibly TRBD2 (5 bases). Trimming stripped 2 bases from V and 10 bases from J, with 10 bases between. The CDR3 consists of 12 residues. Germline values: CDR1 MGHRA, CDR2 YSYEKL. The CDR3 region has the DNA TGCGCCAGCAGCCAACCCCCGGGGTCGCAGTATTTT. This codes for CASSQPPGSQYF.

The gene calls are TRBV28 and TRBJ2-1; 8 bases match TRBD2. CDR1 MDHEN and CDR2 SYDVKM come from the germline V gene. The CDR3 has 15 amino acids. J was trimmed by 5 bases and V by 3 bases; bases with no gene match: 6. The DNA of the CDR3 is TGTGCCAGCAGTTTGAGCGGGAGTAAGAACAATGAGCAGTTCTTC. It yields the protein CASSLSGSKNNEQFF. Filled out from reference TRBV28 and TRBJ2-1, the complete variable domain reads DVKVTQSSRYLVKRTGEKVFLECVQDMDHENMFWYRQDPGLGLRLIYFSYDVKMKEKGDIPEGYSVSREKKERFSLILESASTNQTSMYLCASSLSGSKNNEQFFGPGTRLTVL.

The chain uses TRBV20-1 and TRBJ2-5; 7 bases are shared with TRBD2. Germline loops: CDR1 DFQATT, CDR2 SNEGSKA (reference sequence). Unmatched junction bases numbered 3, after V lost 6 bases and J lost 5 bases. The CDR3 has 11 amino acids. DNA of the CDR3: TGCAGTGCCGTTAGCGGGGAGACCCAGTACTTC. This translates into CSAVSGETQYF.

This rearrangement joins TRBV7-9 to TRBJ1-1; TRBD1 matches 8 bases. CDR3 length: 14 residues. The V segment lost 3 bases and the J segment 6 bases; nucleotides outside the gene matches: 6. Germline CDR1 is SEHNR and CDR2 is FQNEAQ (reference sequence). CDR3 coding DNA: TGTGCCAGCAGCTTTGCGGACAGGGCGGCTGAAGCTTTCTTT. Translating gives CASSFADRAAEAFF. Variable domain in full (rest from reference TRBV7-9 and TRBJ1-1): DTGVSQNPRHKITKRGQNVTFRCDPISEHNRLYWYRQTLGQGPEFLTYFQNEAQLEKSRLLSDRFSAERPKGSFSTLEIQRTEQGDSAMYLCASSFADRAAEAFFGQGTRLTVV.

The rearrangement uses TRBV5-4 and TRBJ1-3; D is perhaps TRBD1 (6 bases). The CDR3 totals 16 residues. Per the germline V gene, CDR1 is SGHNT and CDR2 is YYREEE (reference sequence). V lost 1 base to trimming and J lost 3 bases, with 14 bases between them. CDR3 DNA: TGTGCCAGCAGCTTGCCGGGCAGGGGTGGTGGAAACACCATATATTTT. Its translation is CASSLPGRGGGNTIYF.

The rearrangement links TRBV7-3 to TRBJ2-7, with TRBD2 identical over 11 bases. This CDR3 has 17 residues. V dropped 7 bases and J dropped 5; count of bases not matched to a gene: 16. Germline CDR1 reads SGHTA; CDR2 reads FQGTGA. The DNA for the CDR3 is TGTGCCAGCACCCCAAGGGTCACTAGCGGGGGCCCCCACGAGCAGTACTTC. Translating it yields CASTPRVTSGGPHEQYF.

The chain carries TRBV5-1 and TRBJ2-5; no clear D gene. The CDR3 has 12 amino acids. The V gene lost 2 bases and the J gene lost 2 bases, with 4 bases spanning the gap. The germline V gene has CDR1 SGHRS and CDR2 YFSETQ. Written as DNA, the CDR3 is TGCGCCAGCAGCTTAAGTCAAGAGACCCAGTACTTC. It encodes CASSLSQETQYF. Drawing the rest from reference TRBV5-1 and TRBJ2-5, the complete variable domain is KAGVTQTPRYLIKTRGQQVTLSCSPISGHRSVSWYQQTPGQGLQFLFEYFSETQRNKGNFPGRFSGRQFSNSRSEMNVSTLELGDSALYLCASSLSQETQYFGPGTRLLVL.

This clone was detected only a few times. The J gene is TRBJ2-1, the V gene TRBV30; unclear D gene. The CDR3 has 13 residues. CDR1 is GTSNPN and CDR2 is SVGIG in the germline V gene (reference sequence). Trimming took off 0 bases at V and 6 bases at J, with 9 bases between the two ends. In DNA, the CDR3 is TGTGCCTGGAGTGTCCGACCAGGCAATGAGCAGTTCTTC. It encodes CAWSVRPGNEQFF.

This rearrangement joins TRBV12-5 to TRBJ1-1, with 8 bases aligning to TRBD1. The CDR3 consists of 16 residues. Germline CDR1 is LGHNT and CDR2 is FRNRAP. Trimming at V came to 0 bases and at J to 1 base, leaving 4 bases not matched to a gene. The CDR3 region has the DNA TGTGCTAGTGGTTTGGTATTGGGACAGGCGAACACTGAAGCTTTCTTT. Protein sequence: CASGLVLGQANTEAFF.

This chain joins TRBV6-6 and TRBJ2-3, with 7 bases aligning to TRBD2. The germline V gene encodes CDR1 MNHNY and CDR2 SVGAGI (reference sequence). This CDR3 contains 14 residues. J gave up 5 bases and V 6 bases, and 8 bases lay outside the gene matches. The CDR3: CASRQGGAGDTQYF. The CDR3 region has the DNA TGTGCCAGCAGGCAGGGAGGGGCAGGAGATACGCAGTATTTT.

The gene calls are TRBV7-2 and TRBJ1-5, with D possibly being TRBD1 (5 bases). V shed 5 bases and J shed 4 bases, with 12 bases lying between them. The germline V gene encodes CDR1 SGHTA and CDR2 FQGNSA. The CDR3 is 14 amino acids. DNA of the CDR3: TGTGCCAGCAGCCCCCACAGGCCGAATCAGCCCCAGCATTTT. Translated, it gives CASSPHRPNQPQHF.

The chain links TRBV7-9 to TRBJ2-5; D unresolved. The CDR3 is 14 residues long. V lost 7 bases to trimming and J lost 0 bases, with 12 bases between them. CDR1 and CDR2 (germline): SEHNR, FQNEAQ (reference sequence). The CDR3 sequence: CASTIAGYQETQYF. The CDR3 nucleotides read TGTGCCAGCACCATCGCTGGGTACCAAGAGACCCAGTACTTC.